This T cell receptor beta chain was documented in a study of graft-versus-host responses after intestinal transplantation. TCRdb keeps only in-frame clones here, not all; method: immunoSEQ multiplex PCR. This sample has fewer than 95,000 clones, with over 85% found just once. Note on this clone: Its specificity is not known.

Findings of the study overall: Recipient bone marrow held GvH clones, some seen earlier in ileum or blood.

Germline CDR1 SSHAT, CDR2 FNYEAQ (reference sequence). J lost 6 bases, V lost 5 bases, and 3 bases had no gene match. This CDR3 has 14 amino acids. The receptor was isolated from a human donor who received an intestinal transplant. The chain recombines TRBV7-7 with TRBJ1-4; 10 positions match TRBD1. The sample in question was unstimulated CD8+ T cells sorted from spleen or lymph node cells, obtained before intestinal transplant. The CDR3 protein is CASSRTGGDEKLFF. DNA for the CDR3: TGTGCCAGCAGCCGGACAGGGGGGGATGAAAAACTGTTTTTT. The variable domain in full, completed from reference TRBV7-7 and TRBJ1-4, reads GAGVSQSPRYKVTKRGQDVTLRCDPISSHATLYWYQQALGQGPEFLTYFNYEAQPDKSGLPSDRFSAERPEGSISTLTIQRTEQRDSAMYRCASSRTGGDEKLFFGSGTQLSVL.